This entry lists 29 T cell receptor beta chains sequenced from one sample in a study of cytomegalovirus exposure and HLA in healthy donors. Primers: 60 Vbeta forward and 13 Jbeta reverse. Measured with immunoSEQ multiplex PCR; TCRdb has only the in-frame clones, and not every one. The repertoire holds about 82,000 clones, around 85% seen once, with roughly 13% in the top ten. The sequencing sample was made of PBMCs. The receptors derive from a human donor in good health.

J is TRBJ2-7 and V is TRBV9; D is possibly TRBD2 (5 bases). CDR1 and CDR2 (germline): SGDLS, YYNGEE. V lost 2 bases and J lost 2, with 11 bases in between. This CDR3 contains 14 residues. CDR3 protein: CASSVDGGPYEQYF. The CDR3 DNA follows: TGTGCCAGCAGCGTGGACGGAGGACCCTACGAGCAGTACTTC.

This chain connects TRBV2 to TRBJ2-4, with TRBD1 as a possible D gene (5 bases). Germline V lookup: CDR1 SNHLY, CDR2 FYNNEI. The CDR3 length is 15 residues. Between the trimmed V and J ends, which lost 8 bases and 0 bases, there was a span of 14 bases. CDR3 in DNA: TGTGCCAGCGCCTTCGAAGGGGAAGCCAAAAACATTCAGTACTTC. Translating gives CASAFEGEAKNIQYF.

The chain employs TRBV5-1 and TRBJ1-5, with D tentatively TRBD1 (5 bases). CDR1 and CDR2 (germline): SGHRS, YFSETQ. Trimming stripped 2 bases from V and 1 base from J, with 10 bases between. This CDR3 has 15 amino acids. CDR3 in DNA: TGCGCCAGCAGCTTCGGTCCAGGGAGCAATCAGCCCCAGCATTTT. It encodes CASSFGPGSNQPQHF. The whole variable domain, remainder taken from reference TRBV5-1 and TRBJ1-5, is KAGVTQTPRYLIKTRGQQVTLSCSPISGHRSVSWYQQTPGQGLQFLFEYFSETQRNKGNFPGRFSGRQFSNSRSEMNVSTLELGDSALYLCASSFGPGSNQPQHFGDGTRLSIL.

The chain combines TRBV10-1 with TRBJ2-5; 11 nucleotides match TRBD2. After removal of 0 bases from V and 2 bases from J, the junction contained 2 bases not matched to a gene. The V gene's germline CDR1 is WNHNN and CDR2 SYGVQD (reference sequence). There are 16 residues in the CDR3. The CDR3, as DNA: TGCGCCAGCAGTGAGTCTACTAGCGGGGGTCAAGAGACCCAGTACTTC. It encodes CASSESTSGGQETQYF.

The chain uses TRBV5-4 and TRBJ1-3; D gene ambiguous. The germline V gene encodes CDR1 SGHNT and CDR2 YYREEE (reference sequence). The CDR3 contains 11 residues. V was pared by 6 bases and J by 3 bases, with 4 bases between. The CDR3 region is CASTVGNTIYF. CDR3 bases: TGTGCCAGCACAGTTGGAAACACCATATATTTT. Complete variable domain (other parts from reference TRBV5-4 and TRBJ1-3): ETGVTQSPTHLIKTRGQQVTLRCSSQSGHNTVSWYQQALGQGPQFIFQYYREEENGRGNFPPRFSGLQFPNYSSELNVNALELDDSALYLCASTVGNTIYFGEGSWLTVV.

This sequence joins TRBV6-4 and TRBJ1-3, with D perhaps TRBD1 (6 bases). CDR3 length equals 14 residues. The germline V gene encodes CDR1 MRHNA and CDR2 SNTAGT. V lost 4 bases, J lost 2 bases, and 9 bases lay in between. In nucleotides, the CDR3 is TGTGCCAGCAGTGGAAGGGACACTGGAAACACCATATATTTT. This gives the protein CASSGRDTGNTIYF.

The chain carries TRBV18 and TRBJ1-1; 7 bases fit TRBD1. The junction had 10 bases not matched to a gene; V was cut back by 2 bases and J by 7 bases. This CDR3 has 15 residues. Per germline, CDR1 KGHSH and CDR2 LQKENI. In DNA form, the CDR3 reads TGTGCCAGCTCACCAACCGGGACAGAAGACATTGAAGCTTTCTTT. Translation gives CASSPTGTEDIEAFF.

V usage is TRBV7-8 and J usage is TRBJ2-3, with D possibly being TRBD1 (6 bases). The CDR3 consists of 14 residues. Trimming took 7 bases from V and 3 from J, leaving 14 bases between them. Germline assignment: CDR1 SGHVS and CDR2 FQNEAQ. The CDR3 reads CASNSQGPTDTQYF. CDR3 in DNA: TGTGCCAGCAACTCTCAGGGGCCTACAGATACGCAGTATTTT.

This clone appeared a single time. This chain's CDR3 is CAWPRPGQNYGYTF. The CDR3 region has the DNA TGTGCCTGGCCCAGACCGGGACAGAACTATGGCTACACCTTC. The V call is TRBV30, the J call TRBJ1-2; TRBD1 agrees at 7 bases. V dropped 5 bases and J dropped 2; count of bases not matched to a gene: 8. The germline V gene encodes CDR1 GTSNPN and CDR2 SVGIG (reference sequence). The CDR3 spans 14 residues.

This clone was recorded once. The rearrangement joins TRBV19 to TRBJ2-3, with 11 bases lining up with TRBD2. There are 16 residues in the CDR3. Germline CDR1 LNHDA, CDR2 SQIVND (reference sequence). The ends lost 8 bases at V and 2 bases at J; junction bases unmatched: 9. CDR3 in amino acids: CASRDNSGGATDTQYF. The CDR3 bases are TGTGCCAGTCGAGACAATAGCGGGGGGGCCACAGATACGCAGTATTTT.

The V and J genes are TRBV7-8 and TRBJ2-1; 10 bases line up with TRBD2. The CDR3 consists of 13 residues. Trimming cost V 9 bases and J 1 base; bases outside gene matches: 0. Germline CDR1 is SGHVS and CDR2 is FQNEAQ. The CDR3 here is CASSGGSYNEQFF. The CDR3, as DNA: TGTGCCAGTAGCGGGGGGTCCTACAATGAGCAGTTCTTC.

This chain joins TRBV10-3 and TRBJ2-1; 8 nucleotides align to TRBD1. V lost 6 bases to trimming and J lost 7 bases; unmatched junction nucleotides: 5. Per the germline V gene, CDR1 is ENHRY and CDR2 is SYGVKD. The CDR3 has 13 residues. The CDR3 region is CAISGTGGNEQFF. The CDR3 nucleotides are TGTGCCATCAGCGGGACAGGTGGGAATGAGCAGTTCTTC.

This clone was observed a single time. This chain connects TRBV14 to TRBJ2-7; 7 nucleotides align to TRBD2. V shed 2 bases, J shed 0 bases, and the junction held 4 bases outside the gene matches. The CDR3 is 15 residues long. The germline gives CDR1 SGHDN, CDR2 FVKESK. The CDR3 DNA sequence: TGTGCCAGCAGCCAATGGGGCGGGAGCTCCTACGAGCAGTACTTC. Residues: CASSQWGGSSYEQYF.

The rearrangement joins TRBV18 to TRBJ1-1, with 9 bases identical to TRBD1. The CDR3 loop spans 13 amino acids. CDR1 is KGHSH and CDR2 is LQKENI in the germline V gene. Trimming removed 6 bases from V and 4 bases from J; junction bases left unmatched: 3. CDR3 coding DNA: TGTGCCAGCTCGGGACAGGGTAGCACTGAAGCTTTCTTT. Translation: CASSGQGSTEAFF.

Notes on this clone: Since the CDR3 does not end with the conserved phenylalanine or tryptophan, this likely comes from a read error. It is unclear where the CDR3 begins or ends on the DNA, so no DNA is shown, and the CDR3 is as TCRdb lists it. Here the CDR3 reads CASSLGHSYHPHP. This sequence joins TRBV6-6 and TRBJ2-7; the D call of TRBD1 is as the table states it, not checked on the DNA. The CDR3 has 13 amino acids, counting both end residues. CDR1 is MNHNY, CDR2 SVGAGI, per germline (reference sequence).

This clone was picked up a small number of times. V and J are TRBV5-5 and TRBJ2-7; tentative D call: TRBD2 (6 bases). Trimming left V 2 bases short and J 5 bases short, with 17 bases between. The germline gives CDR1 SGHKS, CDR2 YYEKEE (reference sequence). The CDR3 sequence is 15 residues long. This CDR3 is CASSLTVGGANEQYF. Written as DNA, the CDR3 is TGTGCCAGCAGCTTAACCGTTGGAGGGGCCAACGAGCAGTACTTC.

The CDR3 DNA is TGCGCCAGCAGACGTGGGACAGGGGACGAGCAGTACTTC. Translating it yields CASRRGTGDEQYF. The chain joins TRBV5-1 to TRBJ2-7, with 10 bases fitting TRBD1. Germline V gene data show CDR1 as SGHRS and CDR2 as YFSETQ. The CDR3 is 13 amino acids. Losses at the gene ends were 5 bases for V and 5 bases for J; bases not matched to a gene: 4.

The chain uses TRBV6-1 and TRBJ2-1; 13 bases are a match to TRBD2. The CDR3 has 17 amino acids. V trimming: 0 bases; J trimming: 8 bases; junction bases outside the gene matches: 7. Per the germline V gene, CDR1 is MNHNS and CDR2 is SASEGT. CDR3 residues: CASSEALAGLAGYEQFF. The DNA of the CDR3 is TGTGCCAGCAGTGAAGCTCTGGCGGGACTAGCGGGGTATGAGCAGTTCTTC.

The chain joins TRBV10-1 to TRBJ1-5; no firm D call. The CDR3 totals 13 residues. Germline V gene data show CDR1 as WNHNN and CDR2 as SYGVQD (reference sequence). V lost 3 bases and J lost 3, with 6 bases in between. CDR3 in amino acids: CASSDSLNQPQHF. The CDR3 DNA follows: TGCGCCAGCAGTGACTCCCTCAATCAGCCCCAGCATTTT.

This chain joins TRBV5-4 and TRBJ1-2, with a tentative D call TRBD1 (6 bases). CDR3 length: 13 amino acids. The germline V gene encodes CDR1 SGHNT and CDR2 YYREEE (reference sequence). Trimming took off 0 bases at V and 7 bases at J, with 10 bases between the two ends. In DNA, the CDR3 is TGTGCCAGCAGCTTGGACAGGGCGACTGGCTACACCTTC. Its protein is CASSLDRATGYTF.

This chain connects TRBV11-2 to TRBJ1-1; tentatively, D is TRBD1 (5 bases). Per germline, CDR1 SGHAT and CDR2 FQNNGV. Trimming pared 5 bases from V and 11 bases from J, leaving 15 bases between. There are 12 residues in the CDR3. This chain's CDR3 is CASSQGRASAFF. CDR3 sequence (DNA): TGTGCCAGCAGCCAGGGCAGGGCGTCGGCTTTCTTT.

The CDR3 DNA sequence: TGTGCCAGCAGGCCGGAGGGGAACGAAGGGTCCCTCCACTTT. Protein product: CASRPEGNEGSLHF. The genes are TRBV6-4 and TRBJ1-6; D might be TRBD1 (5 bases). The CDR3 loop spans 14 amino acids. Germline values: CDR1 MRHNA, CDR2 SNTAGT. With 6 bases removed from V and 14 bases from J, the gap between germline ends came to 20 bases.

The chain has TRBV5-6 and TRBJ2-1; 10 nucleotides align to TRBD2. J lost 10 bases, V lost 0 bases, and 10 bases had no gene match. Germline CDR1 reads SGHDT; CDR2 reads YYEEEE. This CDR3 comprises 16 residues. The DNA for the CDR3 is TGTGCCAGCAGCTTGGATTTAGCGGGGGGTGCCGGGGAGCAGTTCTTC. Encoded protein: CASSLDLAGGAGEQFF.

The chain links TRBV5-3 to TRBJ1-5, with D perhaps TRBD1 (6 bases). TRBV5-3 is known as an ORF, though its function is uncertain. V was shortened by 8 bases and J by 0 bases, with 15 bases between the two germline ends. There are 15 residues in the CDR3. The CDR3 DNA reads TGTGCCAGCAGTTTTCAGGGGTTTAGCAATCAGCCCCAGCATTTT. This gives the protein CASSFQGFSNQPQHF.

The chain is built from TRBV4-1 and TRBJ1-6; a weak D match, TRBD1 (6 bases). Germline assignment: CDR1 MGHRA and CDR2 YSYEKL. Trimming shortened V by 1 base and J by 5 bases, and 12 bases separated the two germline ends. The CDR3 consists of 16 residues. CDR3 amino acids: CASSQGPDSNNSPLHF. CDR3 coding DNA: TGCGCCAGCAGCCAAGGACCGGACAGTAATAATTCACCCCTCCACTTT.

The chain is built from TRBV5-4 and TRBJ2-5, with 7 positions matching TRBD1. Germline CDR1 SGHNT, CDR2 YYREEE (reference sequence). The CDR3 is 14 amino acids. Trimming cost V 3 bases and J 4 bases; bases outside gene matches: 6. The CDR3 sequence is CASSSYRGPETQYF. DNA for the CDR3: TGTGCCAGCAGCTCCTACAGGGGTCCAGAGACCCAGTACTTC.

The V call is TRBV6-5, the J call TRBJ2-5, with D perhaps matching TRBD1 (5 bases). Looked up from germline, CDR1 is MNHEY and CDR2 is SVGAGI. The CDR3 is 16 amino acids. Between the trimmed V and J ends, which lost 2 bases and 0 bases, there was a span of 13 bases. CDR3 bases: TGTGCCAGCAGTTACCCGAACCGACAGTACCAAGAGACCCAGTACTTC. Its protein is CASSYPNRQYQETQYF.

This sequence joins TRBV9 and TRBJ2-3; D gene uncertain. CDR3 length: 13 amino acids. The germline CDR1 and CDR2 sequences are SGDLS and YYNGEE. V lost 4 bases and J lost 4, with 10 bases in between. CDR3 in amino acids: CASSPLGPDTQYF. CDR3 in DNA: TGTGCCAGCAGCCCCCTTGGCCCAGATACGCAGTATTTT. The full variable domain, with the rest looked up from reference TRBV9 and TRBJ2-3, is DSGVTQTPKHLITATGQRVTLRCSPRSGDLSVYWYQQSLDQGLQFLIQYYNGEERAKGNILERFSAQQFPDLHSELNLSSLELGDSALYFCASSPLGPDTQYFGPGTRLTVL.

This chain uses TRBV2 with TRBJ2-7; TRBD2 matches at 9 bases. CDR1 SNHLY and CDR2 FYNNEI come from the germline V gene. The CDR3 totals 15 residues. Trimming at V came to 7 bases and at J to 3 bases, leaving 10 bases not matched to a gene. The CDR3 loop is CASKRLAGEFYEQYF. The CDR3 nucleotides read TGTGCCAGCAAGAGATTAGCGGGGGAGTTCTACGAGCAGTACTTC.